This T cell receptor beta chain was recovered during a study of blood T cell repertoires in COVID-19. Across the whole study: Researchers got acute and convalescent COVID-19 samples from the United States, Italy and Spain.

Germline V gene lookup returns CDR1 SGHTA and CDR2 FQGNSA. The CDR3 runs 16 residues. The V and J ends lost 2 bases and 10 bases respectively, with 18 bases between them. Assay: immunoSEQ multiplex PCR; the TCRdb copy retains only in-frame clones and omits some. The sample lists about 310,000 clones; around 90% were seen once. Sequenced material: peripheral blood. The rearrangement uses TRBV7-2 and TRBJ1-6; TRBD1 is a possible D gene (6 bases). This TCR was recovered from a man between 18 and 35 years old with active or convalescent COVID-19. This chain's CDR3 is CASSLFYRAGDSPLHF. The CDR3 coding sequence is TGTGCCAGCAGCTTATTTTACCGGGCAGGGGACTCACCCCTCCACTTT.